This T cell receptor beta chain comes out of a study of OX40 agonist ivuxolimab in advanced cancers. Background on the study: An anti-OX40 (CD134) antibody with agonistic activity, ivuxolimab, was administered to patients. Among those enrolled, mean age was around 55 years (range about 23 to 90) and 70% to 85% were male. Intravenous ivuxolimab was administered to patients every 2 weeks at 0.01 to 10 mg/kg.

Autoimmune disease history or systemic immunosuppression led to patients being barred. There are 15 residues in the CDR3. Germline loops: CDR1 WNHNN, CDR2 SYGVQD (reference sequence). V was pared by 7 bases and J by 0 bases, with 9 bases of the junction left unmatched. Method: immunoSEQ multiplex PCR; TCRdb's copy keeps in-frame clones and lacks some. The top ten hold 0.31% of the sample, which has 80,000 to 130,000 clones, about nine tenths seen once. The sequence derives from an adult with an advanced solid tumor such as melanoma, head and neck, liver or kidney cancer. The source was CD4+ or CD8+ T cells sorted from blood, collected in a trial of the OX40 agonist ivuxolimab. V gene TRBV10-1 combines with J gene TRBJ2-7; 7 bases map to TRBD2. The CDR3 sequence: CASIILAPSSYEQYF. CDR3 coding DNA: TGCGCCAGCATTATACTAGCGCCCAGCTCCTACGAGCAGTACTTC.